The clone carrying this T cell receptor beta chain was observed a handful of times. What it recognizes is unknown. TCRdb processed the 5' RACE reads anew with MiXCR; each CDR3 protein has one entry. The sample consists of some 670,000 distinct CDR3 sequences, 10% to 15% of them appearing once. This sample was included in a study of T cells after yellow fever vaccination. Study-level findings and limits: Clones that expanded after primary vaccination mostly reappeared after the booster (around 96% CD4, 88% CD8). Any FACS-sorted repertoire could hold abundant clonotypes that contaminate it from the bulk population.

The CDR3 runs 15 residues. V lost 3 bases to trimming and J lost 8 bases; unmatched junction nucleotides: 11. Germline CDR1 LNHNV, CDR2 YYDKDF (reference sequence). The source material was PBMCs, sampled on the day of the yellow fever booster vaccination. The receptor was isolated from a man between 25 and 39 years old who received the YFV17D yellow fever vaccine. V is TRBV15 and J is TRBJ1-1; 8 bases are a match to TRBD1. Here the CDR3 reads CATSSMGQAGLEAFF. The CDR3 region has the DNA TGTGCCACCAGCAGTATGGGACAGGCCGGCCTCGAAGCTTTCTTT.